This TCR beta chain stems from a study of blood T cell repertoires in COVID-19. Clones were sequenced by immunoSEQ multiplex PCR, and TCRdb holds only the in-frame ones, with some missing. This sample yields approximately 60,000 clones, of which roughly 82% are seen a single time; roughly 5% belongs to the top ten. The sequenced sample was peripheral blood. The clonotype originates from a human donor in a cohort sampled during active COVID-19.

The CDR3 protein is CSVEGTSGTQYF. CDR3 nucleotide sequence: TGCAGCGTTGAGGGGACTAGTGGGACCCAGTACTTC. The chain combines TRBV29-1 with TRBJ2-5; 8 bases line up with TRBD2. CDR3 length: 12 residues. The V segment lost 3 bases and the J segment 7 bases; nucleotides outside the gene matches: 4. Germline CDR1 and CDR2: SQVTM and ANQGSEA.